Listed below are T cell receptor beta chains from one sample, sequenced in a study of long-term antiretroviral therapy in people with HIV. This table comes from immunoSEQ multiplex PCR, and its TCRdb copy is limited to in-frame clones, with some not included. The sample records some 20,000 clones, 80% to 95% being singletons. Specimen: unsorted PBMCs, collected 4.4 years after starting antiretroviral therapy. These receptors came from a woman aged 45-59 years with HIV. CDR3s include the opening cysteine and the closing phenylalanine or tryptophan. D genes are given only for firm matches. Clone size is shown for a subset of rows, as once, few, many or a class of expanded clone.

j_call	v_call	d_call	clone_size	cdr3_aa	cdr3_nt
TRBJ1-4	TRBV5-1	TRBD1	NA	CASSLVAGGASNEKLFF	TGCGCCAGCAGCTTGGTGGCAGGGGGCGCGTCTAATGAAAAACTGTTTTTT
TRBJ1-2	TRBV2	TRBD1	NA	CASRDDRGDGGYTF	TGTGCCAGCAGAGACGACAGGGGCGATGGTGGCTACACCTTC
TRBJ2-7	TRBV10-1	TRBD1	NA	CASRDYGQGQSYEQYF	TGCGCCAGCAGAGATTATGGACAGGGGCAGTCCTACGAGCAGTACTTC
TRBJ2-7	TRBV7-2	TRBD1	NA	CASSPGVGQGYEQYF	TGTGCCAGCAGCCCAGGCGTGGGACAGGGCTACGAGCAGTACTTC
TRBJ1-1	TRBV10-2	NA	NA	CASSANTEAFF	TGCGCCAGCAGCGCGAACACTGAAGCTTTCTTT
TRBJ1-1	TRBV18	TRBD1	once	CASSRLTTGDEAFF	TGTGCCAGCTCCCGCTTGACGACAGGGGACGAAGCTTTCTTT
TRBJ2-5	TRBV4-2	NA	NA	CASDWARQYQETQYF	TGTGCCAGCGACTGGGCACGACAGTACCAAGAGACCCAGTACTTC
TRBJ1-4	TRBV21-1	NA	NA	CASSIEDAETNEKLFF	TGTGCCAGCAGCATTGAGGACGCCGAAACTAATGAAAAACTGTTTTTT
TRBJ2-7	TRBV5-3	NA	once	CARSLEQGWEYF	TGTGCCAGAAGCTTGGAACAGGGATGGGAGTACTTC
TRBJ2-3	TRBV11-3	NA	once	CASSLDSDTQYF	TGTGCCAGCAGCTTAGATTCTGATACGCAGTATTTT
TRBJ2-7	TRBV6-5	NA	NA	CASSNAVTYEQYF	TGTGCCAGCAGTAACGCAGTAACTTACGAGCAGTACTTC
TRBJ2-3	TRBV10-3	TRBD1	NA	CAITEGTGVTDTQYF	TGTGCCATCACCGAGGGGACAGGGGTCACAGATACGCAGTATTTT
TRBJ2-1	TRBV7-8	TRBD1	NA	CASSFGGQGWNEQFF	TGTGCCAGCAGCTTTGGGGGACAGGGGTGGAATGAGCAGTTCTTC